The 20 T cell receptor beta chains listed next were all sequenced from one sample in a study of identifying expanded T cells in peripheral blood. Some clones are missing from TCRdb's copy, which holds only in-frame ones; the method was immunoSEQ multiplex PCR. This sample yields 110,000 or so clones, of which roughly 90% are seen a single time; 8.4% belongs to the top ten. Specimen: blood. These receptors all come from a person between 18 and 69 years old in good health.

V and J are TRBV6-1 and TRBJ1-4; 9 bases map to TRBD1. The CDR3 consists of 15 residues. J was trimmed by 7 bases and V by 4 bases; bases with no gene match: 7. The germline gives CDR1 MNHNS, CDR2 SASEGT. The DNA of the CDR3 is TGTGCCAGCAGTGCCCAGACAGGGGGGGCTGAAAAACTGTTTTTT. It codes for CASSAQTGGAEKLFF.

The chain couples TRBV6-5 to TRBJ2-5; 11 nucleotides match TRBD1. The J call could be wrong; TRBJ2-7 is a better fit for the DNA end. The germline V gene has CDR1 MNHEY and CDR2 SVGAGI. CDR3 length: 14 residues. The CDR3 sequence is CASRAGQGDYEQYF. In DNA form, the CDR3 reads TGTGCCAGCAGGGCGGGACAGGGGGACTACGAGCAGTACTTC.

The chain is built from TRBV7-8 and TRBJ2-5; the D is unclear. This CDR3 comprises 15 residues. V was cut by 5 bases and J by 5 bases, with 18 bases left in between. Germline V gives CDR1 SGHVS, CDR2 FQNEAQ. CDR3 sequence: CASSDHDTGLETQYF. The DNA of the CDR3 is TGTGCCAGCAGCGACCACGACACCGGTCTCGAGACCCAGTACTTC. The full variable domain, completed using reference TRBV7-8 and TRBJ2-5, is GAGVSQSPRYKVAKRGQDVALRCDPISGHVSLFWYQQALGQGPEFLTYFQNEAQLDKSGLPSDRFFAERPEGSVSTLKIQRTQQEDSAVYLCASSDHDTGLETQYFGPGTRLLVL.

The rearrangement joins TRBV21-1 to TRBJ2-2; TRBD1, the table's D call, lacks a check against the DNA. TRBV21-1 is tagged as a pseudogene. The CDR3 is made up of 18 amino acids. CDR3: CASSKNGRTVSFTGELFF. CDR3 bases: TGTGCCAGCAGCAAAAACGGTCGGACAGTTTCCTTCACCGGGGAGCTGTTTTTT.

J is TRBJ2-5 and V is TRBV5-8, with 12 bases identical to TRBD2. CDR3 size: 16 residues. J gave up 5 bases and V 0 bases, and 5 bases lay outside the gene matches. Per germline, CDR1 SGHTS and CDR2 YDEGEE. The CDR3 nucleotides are TGTGCCAGCAGCTTGGACCTAGCGGGGGGGTCGGAGACCCAGTACTTC. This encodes CASSLDLAGGSETQYF.

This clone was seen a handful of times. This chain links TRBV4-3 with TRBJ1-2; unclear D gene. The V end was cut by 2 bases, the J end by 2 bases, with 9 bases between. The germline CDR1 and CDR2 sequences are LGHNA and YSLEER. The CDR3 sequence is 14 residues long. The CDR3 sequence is CASSQSRQNYGYTF. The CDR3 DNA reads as TGCGCCAGCAGCCAATCTCGCCAGAACTATGGCTACACCTTC.

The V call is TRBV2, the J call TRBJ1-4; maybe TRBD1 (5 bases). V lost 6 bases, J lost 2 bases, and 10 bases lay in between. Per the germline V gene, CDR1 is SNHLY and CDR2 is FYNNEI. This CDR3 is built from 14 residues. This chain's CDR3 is CASRPGSTNEKLFF. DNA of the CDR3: TGTGCCAGCAGGCCAGGGTCCACTAATGAAAAACTGTTTTTT.

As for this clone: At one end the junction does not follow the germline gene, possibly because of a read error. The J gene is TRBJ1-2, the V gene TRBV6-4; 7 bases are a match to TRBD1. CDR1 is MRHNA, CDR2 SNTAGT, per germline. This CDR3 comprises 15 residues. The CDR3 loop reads CASSYSPDRTYGYTF. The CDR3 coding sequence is TGTGCCAGCAGTTACTCCCCGGACAGGACTTATGGCTACACCTTC.

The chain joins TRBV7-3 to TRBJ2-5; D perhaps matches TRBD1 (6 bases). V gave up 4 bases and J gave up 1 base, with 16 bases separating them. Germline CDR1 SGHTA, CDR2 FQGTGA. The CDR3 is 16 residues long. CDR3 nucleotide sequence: TGTGCCAGCAGCTCTACGGGACAACACCTCCAAGAGACCCAGTACTTC. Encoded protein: CASSSTGQHLQETQYF.

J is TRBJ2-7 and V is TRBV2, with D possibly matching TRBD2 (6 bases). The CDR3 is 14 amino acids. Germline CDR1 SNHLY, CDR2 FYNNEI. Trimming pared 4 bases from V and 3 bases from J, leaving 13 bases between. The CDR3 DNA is TGTGCCAGCAGTGGGTGGGGCGGGAACTACGAGCAGTACTTC. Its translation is CASSGWGGNYEQYF.

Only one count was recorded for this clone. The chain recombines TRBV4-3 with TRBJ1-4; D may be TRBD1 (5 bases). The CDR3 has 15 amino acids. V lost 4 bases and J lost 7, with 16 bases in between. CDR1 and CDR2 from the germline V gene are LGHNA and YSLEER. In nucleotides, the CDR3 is TGCGCCAGCAGCCTAAGGGAGGGGAGGGGTGAAAAACTGTTTTTT. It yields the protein CASSLREGRGEKLFF.

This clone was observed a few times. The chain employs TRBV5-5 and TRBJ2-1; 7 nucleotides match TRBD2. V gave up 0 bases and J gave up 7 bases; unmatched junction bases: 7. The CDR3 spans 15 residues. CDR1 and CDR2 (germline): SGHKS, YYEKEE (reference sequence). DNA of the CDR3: TGTGCCAGCAGCTTGGCACCCTCGGGGGGTAATGAGCAGTTCTTC. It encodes CASSLAPSGGNEQFF.

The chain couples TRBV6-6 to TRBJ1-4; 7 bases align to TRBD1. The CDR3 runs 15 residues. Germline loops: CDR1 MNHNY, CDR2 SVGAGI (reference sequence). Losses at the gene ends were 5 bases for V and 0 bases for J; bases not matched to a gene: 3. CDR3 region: CASSTGTATNEKLFF. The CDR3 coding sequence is TGTGCCAGCAGTACCGGGACAGCAACTAATGAAAAACTGTTTTTT.

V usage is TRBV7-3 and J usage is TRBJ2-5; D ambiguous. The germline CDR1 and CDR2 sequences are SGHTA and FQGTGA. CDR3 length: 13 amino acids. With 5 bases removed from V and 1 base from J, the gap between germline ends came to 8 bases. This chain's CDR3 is CASSPTPQETQYF. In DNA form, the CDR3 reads TGTGCCAGCAGCCCGACACCCCAAGAGACCCAGTACTTC.

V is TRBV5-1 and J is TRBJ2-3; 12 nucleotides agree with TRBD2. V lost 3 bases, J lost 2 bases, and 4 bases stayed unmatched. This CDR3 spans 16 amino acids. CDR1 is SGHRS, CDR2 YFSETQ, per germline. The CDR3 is CASSSGLAGVTDTQYF. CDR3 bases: TGCGCCAGCAGCTCGGGACTAGCGGGCGTCACAGATACGCAGTATTTT.

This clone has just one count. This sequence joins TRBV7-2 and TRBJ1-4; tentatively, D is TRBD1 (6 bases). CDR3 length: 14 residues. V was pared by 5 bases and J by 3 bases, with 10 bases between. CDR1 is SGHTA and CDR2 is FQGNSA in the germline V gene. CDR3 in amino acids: CASSDRTANEKLFF. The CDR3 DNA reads TGTGCCAGCAGCGACCGGACAGCTAATGAAAAACTGTTTTTT. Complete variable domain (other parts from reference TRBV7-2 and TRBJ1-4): GAGVSQSPSNKVTEKGKDVELRCDPISGHTALYWYRQSLGQGLEFLIYFQGNSAPDKSGLPSDRFSAERTGGSVSTLTIQRTQQEDSAVYLCASSDRTANEKLFFGSGTQLSVL.

CDR3 amino acids: CASSLGRNTGELFF. The CDR3 DNA follows: TGCGCCAGCAGCTTGGGTAGGAACACCGGGGAGCTGTTTTTT. The rearrangement joins TRBV5-1 to TRBJ2-2, with D unresolved. Per germline, CDR1 SGHRS and CDR2 YFSETQ. The CDR3 extends over 14 amino acids. Trimming removed 0 bases from V and 1 base from J, with 4 bases in between.

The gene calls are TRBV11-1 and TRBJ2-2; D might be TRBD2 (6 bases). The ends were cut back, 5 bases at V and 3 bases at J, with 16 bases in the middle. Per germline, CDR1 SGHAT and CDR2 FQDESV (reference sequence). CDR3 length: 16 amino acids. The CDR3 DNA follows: TGTGCCAGCAGCCTATACGGGAGAGGGGACACCGGGGAGCTGTTTTTT. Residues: CASSLYGRGDTGELFF.

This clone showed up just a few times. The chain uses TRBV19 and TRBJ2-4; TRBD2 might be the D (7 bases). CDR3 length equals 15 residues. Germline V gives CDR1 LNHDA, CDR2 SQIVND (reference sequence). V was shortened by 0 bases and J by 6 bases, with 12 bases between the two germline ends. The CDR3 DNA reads TGTGCCAGTAGTATAGAACCAGGGGAGGGAAACATTCAGTACTTC. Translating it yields CASSIEPGEGNIQYF.

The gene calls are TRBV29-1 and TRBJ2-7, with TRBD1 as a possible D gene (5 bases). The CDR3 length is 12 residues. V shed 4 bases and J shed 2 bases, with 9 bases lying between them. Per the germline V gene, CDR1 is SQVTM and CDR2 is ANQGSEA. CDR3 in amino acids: CSVVSGTYEQYF. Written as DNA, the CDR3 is TGCAGCGTTGTCTCAGGGACCTACGAGCAGTACTTC.